The sequence of this T cell receptor (beta chain) was determined in a study of T cells in Graves' hyperthyroidism and ophthalmopathy. Amplified TCR beta CDR3 regions derived from RNA transcripts. Carried out on the TCR CDR3, a first-round RT-PCR used the HTBI primer set. TCRdb called the multiplex PCR reads again in MiXCR, with one record for every CDR3 protein. This table has about 400,000 distinct CDR3 sequences, 25% appearing once. The CDR3 totals 13 residues. V was shortened by 2 bases and J by 2 bases, with 4 bases between the two germline ends. Germline CDR1 is MNHEY and CDR2 is SMNVEV (reference sequence). To note about this clonotype: Given a much more abundant clone one base away, this may be a read error.

The sequenced sample consisted of blood. The receptor was isolated from a man aged 50 to 59 with Graves' hyperthyroidism. The chain employs TRBV27 and TRBJ1-5; D call uncertain. The CDR3 sequence is CASSLKGNQPQHF. DNA of the CDR3: TGTGCCAGCAGTTTAAAGGGCAATCAGCCCCAGCATTTT.